This entry lists 11 T cell receptor beta chains sequenced from one sample in a study of spatial heterogeneity in lung cancer (dated by TCRdb to between 2017 and 2020). On the study overall, not on this receptor specifically: The number of expanded intratumoral alpha and beta TCRs correlated with the tumor nonsynonymous mutation count.

The sample's time point label is to be understood as: sample taken at primary tumor resection. Their antigens are not known. The protocol used for the library was 5' RACE. Sequencing relied on a NextSeq 500. TCRdb took the public reads, trimmed them with fastp at Q25, ran MiXCR for clone calling and kept in-frame beta chains. Here each entry gathers all rows of one CDR3 protein and keeps the most common genes and DNA. The sample includes about 5,100 distinct CDR3 sequences, with 5.5% to 7% observed a single time. The ten largest clones capture about 35% of the sample. The input for sequencing was lung tumor tissue, taken at surgery. The receptor source for this set is a female donor with early-stage non-small cell lung cancer.

This clonotype is labeled medium-sized. Being off target in a library aimed at alpha chains, this beta chain has a size of little meaning. This rearrangement joins TRBV23-1 to TRBJ2-3; 10 nucleotides match TRBD1. TRBV23-1 falls under the ORF class, with uncertain function. The J segment lost 4 bases and the V segment lost 2 bases, leaving 3 bases of the junction unmatched. CDR3 length: 15 residues. The DNA of the CDR3 is TGCGCCAGCAGTCAAGACAGGGGGCCCCCAGATACGCAGTATTTT. It translates to CASSQDRGPPDTQYF.

By share of the sample, this clonotype is medium-sized (0.01 to 0.1%). Little can be read into the size of this beta chain, an off-target read in a library designed for alpha chains. The CDR3 sequence is CASSSHLGQGTEAFF. CDR3 nucleotides: TGTGCCAGCAGTTCACACCTCGGACAGGGCACTGAAGCTTTCTTT. The J gene is TRBJ1-1, the V gene TRBV27; TRBD1 matches at 8 bases. The length of the CDR3 is 15 residues. In germline, CDR1 is MNHEY, CDR2 SMNVEV (reference sequence). V gave up 4 bases and J gave up 4 bases; unmatched junction bases: 8.

Ten or more counts support this clonotype. With the library built for alpha chains, this beta chain is off target and its frequency is not meaningful. The genes are TRBV13 and TRBJ2-7; D not certain. This CDR3 region has 13 residues. V lost 5 bases and J 6 bases, leaving 14 bases between the germline ends. Per germline, CDR1 PRHDT and CDR2 FYEKMQ (reference sequence). CDR3 DNA: TGTGCCAGCAGCGCGCGTAGACCCAGCGAGCAGTACTTC. Translating gives CASSARRPSEQYF. The full variable domain, completed using reference TRBV13 and TRBJ2-7, is AAGVIQSPRHLIKEKRETATLKCYPIPRHDTVYWYQQGPGQDPQFLISFYEKMQSDKGSIPDRFSAQQFSDYHSELNMSSLELGDSALYFCASSARRPSEQYFGPGTRLTVT.

Ten or more counts support this clonotype. For a library built for alpha chains, this beta chain is a stray read; little rests on its size. This sequence joins TRBV29-1 and TRBJ1-1; D is unresolved. V lost 5 bases, J lost 12 bases, and 16 bases lay in between. The CDR3 length is 11 residues. Germline CDR1 reads SQVTM; CDR2 reads ANQGSEA. CDR3 protein: CSVLLWDKTFF. Here the CDR3 DNA reads TGCAGCGTTCTGCTTTGGGATAAGACTTTCTTT.

This clonotype was counted only a few times. This beta chain is off target for a library built for alpha chains, so its abundance means little. This chain uses TRBV29-1 with TRBJ2-6; D is perhaps TRBD1 or TRBD2 (6 bases each). Trimming took off 3 bases at V and 4 bases at J, with 13 bases between the two ends. The germline gives CDR1 SQVTM, CDR2 ANQGSEA. The CDR3 is 15 amino acids. The CDR3 DNA follows: TGCAGCGTTGAGGGGGGCCTCTCCGGGGCCAACGTCCTGACTTTC. This sequence encodes CSVEGGLSGANVLTF.

By frequency in the sample, this clonotype is medium-sized. The library was prepared for alpha chains; this beta chain is a stray read, so its frequency means little. The chain couples TRBV6-2 or TRBV6-3 to TRBJ2-3, with unresolved D. The CDR3 has 13 residues. The V gene's germline CDR1 is MNHEY and CDR2 SVGEGT. V dropped 5 bases and J dropped 0 bases, with 6 bases sitting between them. The CDR3 region is CASSLLSTDTQYF. In DNA, the CDR3 is TGTGCCAGCAGTCTACTTAGCACAGATACGCAGTATTTT.

By frequency in the sample, this clonotype is medium-sized. This beta chain is a stray sequence in a library constructed for alpha chains; its clone size is not meaningful. V gene TRBV28 combines with J gene TRBJ2-7; TRBD2 matches at 7 bases. Per germline, CDR1 MDHEN and CDR2 SYDVKM. The CDR3 has 15 residues. Trimming at V came to 6 bases and at J to 0 bases, leaving 8 bases not matched to a gene. The CDR3 DNA is TGTGCCAGCAGGCACCTGACTAGCAGCTCCTACGAGCAGTACTTC. Residues: CASRHLTSSSYEQYF.

This clonotype was counted ten times or more. This beta chain is an off-target read within a library intended for alpha chains, so its frequency means little. The rearrangement uses TRBV3-1 and TRBJ2-1; 8 bases agree with TRBD2. The CDR3 totals 13 residues. Germline values: CDR1 LGHDT, CDR2 YNNKEL (reference sequence). V shed 1 base and J 14 bases; nucleotides not matched to a gene: 7. This CDR3 is CASSQGGGTGEFF. The CDR3 DNA reads as TGTGCCAGCAGCCAAGGCGGGGGGACCGGGGAGTTCTTC.

Of note for this clonotype: One base away lies a much larger clone, so this may be a sequencing read error. The size of this beta chain means little, since it is a stray read in a library made for alpha chains. The chain has TRBV6-1 and TRBJ2-3, with 11 positions matching TRBD1. The germline V gene has CDR1 MNHNS and CDR2 SASEGT. The CDR3 consists of 11 residues. This chain's CDR3 is CPSRDRGTQYF. The CDR3 DNA reads TGTCCCAGCAGGGACAGGGGGACGCAGTATTTT.

By share, this clonotype ranks as medium-sized (0.01 to 0.1%). The library was built for alpha chains, so this beta chain is an off-target read and its size means little. J is TRBJ2-6 and V is TRBV28; D ambiguous. Trimming cost V 5 bases and J 0 bases, with 17 bases left between them. The CDR3 runs to 18 residues. Germline assignment: CDR1 MDHEN and CDR2 SYDVKM. As DNA, the CDR3 is TGTGCCAGCAGTACCCGGACGAGTGCGACCTCTGGGGCCAACGTCCTGACTTTC. Residues: CASSTRTSATSGANVLTF.

By proportion, this clonotype is medium-sized. This beta chain was picked up by a library intended for alpha chains and is off target, so its count carries little meaning. CDR3 coding DNA: TGTGCCAGCAGAGGGGTTAGGGATACGCAGTATTTT. It is translated as CASRGVRDTQYF. The rearrangement joins TRBV2 to TRBJ2-3; D perhaps matches TRBD1 (5 bases). Trimming stripped 6 bases from V and 6 bases from J, with 10 bases between. Germline V gene data show CDR1 as SNHLY and CDR2 as FYNNEI. The CDR3 covers 12 residues. Supplemented by reference TRBV2 and TRBJ2-3, the full variable domain reads EPEVTQTPSHQVTQMGQEVILRCVPISNHLYFYWYRQILGQKVEFLVSFYNNEISEKSEIFDDQFSVERPDGSNFTLKIRSTKLEDSAMYFCASRGVRDTQYFGPGTRLTVL.